This T cell receptor beta chain derives from a study of T cell responses to AZD1222 COVID-19 vaccine. Looking at the study overall: Investigators merged groups given second doses at roughly 4 or roughly 12 weeks.

Notes on this clone: Its antigen is still unknown.

Some clones are missing from TCRdb's copy, which holds only in-frame ones; the method was immunoSEQ multiplex PCR. The sample includes more than 110,000 clones, about nine tenths seen only once; the top ten take about 3.5%. Looked up from germline, CDR1 is SGHVS and CDR2 is FQNEAQ. The CDR3 has 13 residues. V was clipped by 7 bases and J by 3 bases, with 12 bases between them. Study-level findings and limits: Compared with day 0, the breadth and depth of the Spike-specific TCR repertoire rose significantly after two doses of AZD1222.

Sequencing was performed on peripheral blood, taken on day 0 of AZD1222 vaccination. The gene calls are TRBV7-8 and TRBJ1-1; tentatively, D is TRBD1 (5 bases). The sequence came from an adult in good health. CDR3 sequence reads: CASTPGGDTEAFF. The CDR3 nucleotides read TGTGCCAGCACCCCCGGGGGGGACACTGAAGCTTTCTTT.